The next 24 T cell receptor beta chains were all read from a single sample in a study of CD4 T cells in relation to SARS-CoV-2 and coronaviruses. Here immunoSEQ multiplex PCR was the method, and the copy in TCRdb shows in-frame clones only, minus some. Of approximately 31,000 clones in the sample, about 76% were seen once. Their specific antigens are unknown. The specimen sequenced was memory CD4+ T cells from PBMCs, cultured in vitro. Source of these receptors: an adult with COVID-19.

The chain joins TRBV2 to TRBJ2-4; 9 bases agree with TRBD2. Unmatched junction bases numbered 11, after V lost 7 bases and J lost 1 base. CDR1 is SNHLY, CDR2 FYNNEI, per germline. The CDR3 runs to 17 residues. The CDR3 region has the DNA TGTGCCAGCATGACTAGCGGCCTACGCATGGCCAAAAACATTCAGTACTTC. Protein product: CASMTSGLRMAKNIQYF.

The chain is built from TRBV19 and TRBJ1-2; the match to TRBD1 covers 11 bases. Germline assignment: CDR1 LNHDA and CDR2 SQIVND (reference sequence). The CDR3 length is 17 residues. V shed 5 bases, J shed 3 bases, and the junction held 11 bases outside the gene matches. CDR3 sequence (DNA): TGTGCCAGTAGTGCAGGGACAGGGGGGACCTTTCACTATGGCTACACCTTC. Translating gives CASSAGTGGTFHYGYTF.

The chain has TRBV2 and TRBJ2-7; D assignment may be TRBD1 or TRBD2 (5 bases each). The ends were cut back, 4 bases at V and 6 bases at J, with 7 bases in the middle. The V gene's germline CDR1 is SNHLY and CDR2 FYNNEI. This CDR3 contains 11 residues. The CDR3 protein is CASSGGTEQYF. The CDR3 bases are TGTGCCAGCAGTGGAGGGACCGAGCAGTACTTC.

This chain joins TRBV4-1 and TRBJ2-7; 7 nucleotides align to TRBD1. The CDR3 consists of 15 residues. Trimming removed 3 bases from V and 3 bases from J; junction bases left unmatched: 8. The germline gives CDR1 MGHRA, CDR2 YSYEKL. The CDR3 spells CASSQEGGPFYEQYF. In DNA form, the CDR3 reads TGCGCCAGCAGCCAGGAAGGGGGCCCCTTCTACGAGCAGTACTTC.

The genes are TRBV10-3 and TRBJ2-3; a possible D gene is TRBD1 (5 bases). CDR1 is ENHRY, CDR2 SYGVKD, per germline. The CDR3 is made up of 14 amino acids. V lost 7 bases and J lost 0, with 11 bases in between. CDR3 nucleotide sequence: TGTGCCATCAAGGGGCTGGGTAGCACAGATACGCAGTATTTT. Protein product: CAIKGLGSTDTQYF.

The V and J genes are TRBV7-8 and TRBJ1-5; TRBD1 might be the D (6 bases). CDR1 and CDR2 (germline): SGHVS, FQNEAQ. The CDR3 loop spans 15 amino acids. Trimming removed 4 bases from V and 5 bases from J, with 15 bases in between. In nucleotides, the CDR3 is TGTGCCAGCAGCTACTCGAGGGGGGGGTATCAGCCCCAGCATTTT. Protein product: CASSYSRGGYQPQHF.

The chain employs TRBV10-3 and TRBJ1-5; D is perhaps TRBD1 (5 bases). V lost 6 bases to trimming and J lost 6 bases, with 15 bases between them. Germline V CDR1 and CDR2: ENHRY, SYGVKD. The CDR3 spans 14 residues. Here the CDR3 reads CAISDSLGVQPQHF. In DNA form, the CDR3 reads TGTGCCATCAGCGACAGCCTAGGGGTTCAGCCCCAGCATTTT.

The chain recombines TRBV7-2 with TRBJ2-5; 16 positions agree with TRBD2. The V gene end was trimmed by 4 bases and the J gene end by 13 bases; junction bases not matched to a gene: 12. This CDR3 contains 16 residues. Germline V gene sequence: CDR1 SGHTA, CDR2 FQGNSA. The CDR3 loop is CASSSGRGTSGRAVYF. The CDR3 DNA reads TGTGCCAGCAGCTCGGGTCGGGGGACTAGCGGGAGGGCCGTGTACTTC.

V and J are TRBV5-6 and TRBJ1-4; TRBD1 might be the D (5 bases). This CDR3 contains 16 residues. Trimming shortened V by 3 bases and J by 0 bases, and 12 bases separated the two germline ends. Germline V CDR1 and CDR2: SGHDT, YYEEEE. The CDR3 loop reads CASSSPQEATNEKLFF. The CDR3, as DNA: TGTGCCAGCAGCTCCCCACAGGAGGCAACTAATGAAAAACTGTTTTTT. Complete variable domain (other parts from reference TRBV5-6 and TRBJ1-4): DAGVTQSPTHLIKTRGQQVTLRCSPKSGHDTVSWYQQALGQGPQFIFQYYEEEERQRGNFPDRFSGHQFPNYSSELNVNALLLGDSALYLCASSSPQEATNEKLFFGSGTQLSVL.

V and J are TRBV30 and TRBJ2-1; 10 bases fit TRBD2. Per the germline V gene, CDR1 is GTSNPN and CDR2 is SVGIG (reference sequence). After removal of 5 bases from V and 5 bases from J, the junction contained 6 bases not matched to a gene. The CDR3 contains 14 residues. The CDR3 here is CAWDGTSVNNEQFF. CDR3 nucleotide sequence: TGTGCCTGGGACGGGACTAGCGTCAACAATGAGCAGTTCTTC.

The chain is built from TRBV10-3 and TRBJ1-1; D perhaps matches TRBD1 (6 bases). The CDR3 is made up of 14 amino acids. Germline V gene lookup returns CDR1 ENHRY and CDR2 SYGVKD. Trimming stripped 3 bases from V and 4 bases from J, with 12 bases between. The CDR3 sequence: CAISDEGGGTEAFF. In DNA, the CDR3 is TGTGCCATCAGTGACGAGGGAGGGGGCACTGAAGCTTTCTTT.

A single count supports this clone. This chain links TRBV5-4 with TRBJ2-3; TRBD2 matches at 8 bases. The J segment lost 3 bases and the V segment lost 1 base, leaving 7 bases of the junction unmatched. This CDR3 has 16 amino acids. Per the germline V gene, CDR1 is SGHNT and CDR2 is YYREEE (reference sequence). DNA for the CDR3: TGTGCCAGCAGCTTGAGAAGCGGGAGATTAACAGATACGCAGTATTTT. It specifies CASSLRSGRLTDTQYF.

J is TRBJ2-3 and V is TRBV19; 7 positions agree with TRBD2. Unmatched junction bases numbered 7, after V lost 6 bases and J lost 4 bases. The CDR3 has 14 amino acids. From germline, CDR1 is LNHDA and CDR2 SQIVND (reference sequence). The CDR3 loop is CASRPSGIPDTQYF. The CDR3, as DNA: TGTGCCAGTAGACCAAGCGGGATACCAGATACGCAGTATTTT.

The chain employs TRBV29-1 and TRBJ1-2; the D is unclear. Germline values: CDR1 SQVTM, CDR2 ANQGSEA. Trimming left V 3 bases short and J 3 bases short, with 11 bases between. The CDR3 spans 13 residues. CDR3 protein: CSVDGNLDYGYTF. CDR3 nucleotide sequence: TGCAGCGTTGATGGGAATCTGGACTATGGCTACACCTTC.

This chain connects TRBV19 to TRBJ1-3; D is undetermined. The V end was cut by 5 bases, the J end by 4 bases, with 15 bases between. Looked up from germline, CDR1 is LNHDA and CDR2 is SQIVND (reference sequence). The CDR3 extends over 15 amino acids. The CDR3 DNA follows: TGTGCCAGTAGTTTATCAGCGGCTCTGGGAAACACCATATATTTT. This gives the protein CASSLSAALGNTIYF. The full variable domain, rest sourced from reference TRBV19 and TRBJ1-3, is DGGITQSPKYLFRKEGQNVTLSCEQNLNHDAMYWYRQDPGQGLRLIYYSQIVNDFQKGDIAEGYSVSREKKESFPLTVTSAQKNPTAFYLCASSLSAALGNTIYFGEGSWLTVV.

The gene calls are TRBV3-1 (or the pseudogene TRBV3-2) and TRBJ2-2; D gene ambiguous. Per the germline V gene, CDR1 is LGHDT and CDR2 is YNNKEL (reference sequence). This CDR3 has 12 residues. Deletions cut 5 bases from V and 6 bases from J, with 7 bases between. CDR3 nucleotides: TGTGCCAGCAGCAATAGGGCCGGGGAGCTGTTTTTT. It is translated as CASSNRAGELFF.

This clone was recorded a few times. This rearrangement joins TRBV5-1 to TRBJ2-1, with TRBD2 matching over 8 bases. CDR3 size: 16 residues. Germline V gene sequence: CDR1 SGHRS, CDR2 YFSETQ. With V trimmed by 4 bases and J by 9 bases, 15 bases remained unmatched. CDR3 region: CASSRGASGSMVEQFF. The CDR3 bases are TGCGCCAGCAGCAGGGGCGCGAGCGGGAGTATGGTTGAGCAGTTCTTC.

The CDR3 spells CASSPERNYGYTF. DNA for the CDR3: TGTGCCAGCTCACCAGAAAGAAACTATGGCTACACCTTC. The chain carries TRBV18 and TRBJ1-2; no firm D call. Germline loops: CDR1 KGHSH, CDR2 LQKENI. The V end lost 2 bases, the J end lost 2 bases, and 6 bases lay between the germline ends. The CDR3 spans 13 residues.

The table lists this clone with a few counts. The rearrangement joins TRBV5-6 to TRBJ2-7; D unclear. The CDR3 has 15 amino acids. V dropped 4 bases and J dropped 5 bases, with 19 bases sitting between them. CDR1 is SGHDT and CDR2 is YYEEEE in the germline V gene. In DNA, the CDR3 is TGTGCCAGCAGCCCTACCGGACGGGCCGACAACGAGCAGTACTTC. Its protein product is CASSPTGRADNEQYF.

The rearrangement joins TRBV13 to TRBJ2-5; 8 bases are a match to TRBD2. V trimming: 4 bases; J trimming: 6 bases; junction bases outside the gene matches: 16. Germline CDR1 PRHDT, CDR2 FYEKMQ (reference sequence). This CDR3 comprises 17 residues. The CDR3 sequence is CASSSSVGRTSGKTQYF. The CDR3 DNA is TGTGCCAGCAGCTCCTCGGTAGGAAGAACTAGCGGCAAGACCCAGTACTTC.

J is TRBJ2-3 and V is TRBV5-4, with a tentative D call TRBD2 (6 bases). CDR1 is SGHNT and CDR2 is YYREEE in the germline V gene (reference sequence). This CDR3 comprises 16 residues. Trimming cost V 4 bases and J 6 bases, with 21 bases left between them. CDR3 amino acids: CASSIPTRGNRDTQYF. The CDR3 nucleotides are TGTGCCAGCAGCATACCGACTAGGGGTAATAGGGATACGCAGTATTTT. The whole variable domain, remainder taken from reference TRBV5-4 and TRBJ2-3, is ETGVTQSPTHLIKTRGQQVTLRCSSQSGHNTVSWYQQALGQGPQFIFQYYREEENGRGNFPPRFSGLQFPNYSSELNVNALELDDSALYLCASSIPTRGNRDTQYFGPGTRLTVL.

The chain employs TRBV20-1 and TRBJ2-1, with 10 bases lining up with TRBD2. The germline CDR1 and CDR2 sequences are DFQATT and SNEGSKA (reference sequence). This CDR3 is built from 15 residues. Trimming took 3 bases from V and 4 from J; bases not matched to a gene: 6. In nucleotides, the CDR3 is TGCAGTGCTAGTCCCGCTAGCGGGGGTTACAATGAGCAGTTCTTC. It is translated as CSASPASGGYNEQFF.

The chain has TRBV5-1 and TRBJ2-3, with 8 bases matching TRBD1. This CDR3 has 16 residues. The germline V gene has CDR1 SGHRS and CDR2 YFSETQ. V shed 1 base and J 2 bases; nucleotides not matched to a gene: 6. In nucleotides, the CDR3 is TGCGCCAGCAGCTTGCCCGGACAGGGTCCCACAGATACGCAGTATTTT. Residues: CASSLPGQGPTDTQYF.

This clone was seen once. The rearrangement links TRBV7-9 to TRBJ2-3, with D unclear. CDR3 size: 14 residues. The germline V gene encodes CDR1 SEHNR and CDR2 FQNEAQ (reference sequence). Trimming removed 6 bases from V and 3 bases from J, with 13 bases in between. The CDR3 nucleotides are TGTGCCAGCAGGGAGAGAGCTTTAACAGATACGCAGTATTTT. This translates into CASRERALTDTQYF. The full variable domain, rest sourced from reference TRBV7-9 and TRBJ2-3, is DTGVSQNPRHKITKRGQNVTFRCDPISEHNRLYWYRQTLGQGPEFLTYFQNEAQLEKSRLLSDRFSAERPKGSFSTLEIQRTEQGDSAMYLCASRERALTDTQYFGPGTRLTVL.